These T cell receptor beta chains were read from a single sample in a study of shared clonotypes between healthy human individuals. TCRdb's table, derived via immunoSEQ multiplex PCR, lists solely in-frame clones and lacks some. The sample has approximately 530,000 clones; more than 95% are singletons. Specimen: naive CD4+ T cells sorted from blood. These receptors were taken from a woman in her twenties or thirties in good health. Each CDR3 is given with its conserved first and last residue. The order of the fields is V gene, D gene, J gene, clone size, CDR3 protein, CDR3 DNA. A D gene is named only where the DNA matches it firmly. Size is omitted from some rows. Given values are once, few, many or a class for expanded clones.

V: TRBV28; D: -; J: TRBJ1-2; size: -; CDR3: CASINGAGPANYGYTF; DNA: TGTGCCAGCATTAATGGGGCAGGCCCAGCTAACTATGGCTACACCTTC
V: TRBV6-1; D: TRBD1; J: TRBJ2-2; size: -; CDR3: CASSEMTGTGELFF; DNA: TGTGCCAGCAGTGAAATGACAGGGACCGGGGAGCTGTTTTTT
V: TRBV5-1; D: -; J: TRBJ2-5; size: -; CDR3: CASSSAGQLQETQYF; DNA: TGCGCCAGCAGCTCGGCCGGACAACTGCAAGAGACCCAGTACTTC
V: TRBV10-1; D: -; J: TRBJ1-3; size: -; CDR3: CASSDRRPTGNTIYF; DNA: TGCGCCAGCAGTGATAGACGGCCGACTGGAAACACCATATATTTT
V: TRBV19; D: -; J: TRBJ1-5; size: -; CDR3: CASSISDQPQHF; DNA: TGTGCCAGTAGTATCAGTGATCAGCCCCAGCATTTT
V: TRBV6-1; D: TRBD1; J: TRBJ2-2; size: -; CDR3: CASSTGVWTGELFF; DNA: TGTGCCAGCAGTACAGGGGTTTGGACCGGGGAGCTGTTTTTT
V: TRBV28; D: -; J: TRBJ2-7; size: -; CDR3: CASSLPTKRDEQYF; DNA: TGTGCCAGCAGTTTGCCCACCAAACGCGACGAGCAGTACTTC
V: TRBV18; D: -; J: TRBJ1-5; size: -; CDR3: CASSLNQQDFNQPQHF; DNA: TGTGCCAGCTCACTAAATCAACAGGATTTCAATCAGCCCCAGCATTTT
V: TRBV27; D: -; J: TRBJ2-3; size: -; CDR3: CASSLRSLSSTDTQYF; DNA: TGTGCCAGCAGTTTACGGAGCCTCTCTAGCACAGATACGCAGTATTTT
V: TRBV2; D: -; J: TRBJ2-5; size: -; CDR3: CASSEATGRETQYF; DNA: TGTGCCAGCAGTGAAGCAACGGGGAGAGAGACCCAGTACTTC
V: TRBV27; D: -; J: TRBJ2-5; size: -; CDR3: CASSLGWYSVQETQYF; DNA: TGTGCCAGCAGTTTAGGGTGGTACTCAGTACAAGAGACCCAGTACTTC
V: TRBV5-8; D: TRBD2; J: TRBJ2-5; size: -; CDR3: CASSLWASGRSPQETQYF; DNA: TGTGCCAGCAGCTTGTGGGCTAGCGGGAGATCCCCGCAAGAGACCCAGTACTTC
V: TRBV6-5; D: -; J: TRBJ2-1; size: -; CDR3: CASSYALREQFF; DNA: TGTGCCAGCAGTTACGCCCTCCGGGAGCAGTTCTTC
V: TRBV30; D: -; J: TRBJ1-1; size: -; CDR3: CAWSQGGPEAFF; DNA: TGTGCCTGGAGTCAAGGGGGGCCTGAAGCTTTCTTT
V: TRBV5-4; D: -; J: TRBJ1-4; size: -; CDR3: CASSLGGVGEKLFF; DNA: TGTGCCAGCAGCTTGGGGGGCGTCGGTGAAAAACTGTTTTTT
V: TRBV19; D: TRBD2; J: TRBJ2-1; size: -; CDR3: CASSTTRTSGSYNEQFF; DNA: TGTGCCAGTAGTACAACGCGGACTAGCGGCTCCTACAATGAGCAGTTCTTC
V: TRBV10-3; D: TRBD2; J: TRBJ2-1; size: -; CDR3: CATYPGLAGISEQFF; DNA: TGTGCCACGTATCCGGGACTAGCGGGAATAAGTGAGCAGTTCTTC
V: TRBV19; D: TRBD1; J: TRBJ1-2; size: -; CDR3: CASSIDYATGQSGYTF; DNA: TGTGCCAGTAGTATAGATTATGCGACAGGGCAAAGCGGCTACACCTTC
V: TRBV5-6; D: -; J: TRBJ2-7; size: -; CDR3: CASSPGSYFGLRAGRQYF; DNA: TGTGCCAGCAGCCCCGGGTCGTACTTCGGCCTACGAGCAGGTAGGCAGTACTTC
V: TRBV28; D: -; J: TRBJ1-4; size: -; CDR3: CASSFLGRGTNEKLFF; DNA: TGTGCCAGCAGTTTTCTGGGCAGAGGTACTAATGAAAAACTGTTTTTT
V: TRBV28; D: TRBD1; J: TRBJ2-7; size: -; CDR3: CASSQTGQGAYEQYF; DNA: TGTGCCAGCAGCCAAACGGGGCAGGGGGCTTACGAGCAGTACTTC
V: TRBV6-8; D: TRBD1; J: TRBJ2-7; size: -; CDR3: CASSRDRDRQHAEQYF; DNA: TGTGCCAGCAGTCGGGACAGGGATAGGCAGCATGCCGAGCAGTACTTC
V: TRBV2; D: -; J: TRBJ2-7; size: -; CDR3: CASRKDGIAYEQYF; DNA: TGTGCCAGCAGAAAGGACGGAATCGCCTACGAGCAGTACTTC
V: TRBV7-3; D: -; J: TRBJ2-7; size: -; CDR3: CASRFSRGGLTYEQYF; DNA: TGTGCCAGCAGGTTTTCCAGGGGAGGCCTAACCTACGAGCAGTACTTC
V: TRBV7-2; D: -; J: TRBJ2-2; size: -; CDR3: CASSLPPARGSDTGELFF; DNA: TGTGCCAGCAGCTTACCTCCGGCCAGGGGAAGCGACACCGGGGAGCTGTTTTTT
V: TRBV5-4; D: -; J: TRBJ2-1; size: -; CDR3: CASSPGPSVDNEQFF; DNA: TGTGCCAGCAGCCCGGGGCCTAGCGTGGACAATGAGCAGTTCTTC
V: TRBV6-1; D: -; J: TRBJ2-7; size: -; CDR3: CASSGDGGGREQYF; DNA: TGTGCCAGCAGTGGAGATGGGGGAGGACGAGAGCAGTACTTC
V: TRBV27; D: -; J: TRBJ1-2; size: once; CDR3: CASSLLGTEDGYTF; DNA: TGTGCCAGCAGTTTACTTGGGACGGAAGATGGCTACACCTTC
V: TRBV7-8; D: -; J: TRBJ1-1; size: -; CDR3: CASRSYRVGILNTEAFF; DNA: TGTGCCAGCAGGTCATACAGGGTTGGAATCCTGAACACTGAAGCTTTCTTT
V: TRBV18; D: TRBD2; J: TRBJ2-6; size: -; CDR3: CASSHNSGSFSGANVLTF; DNA: TGTGCCAGCTCACACAATAGCGGGAGCTTCTCTGGGGCCAACGTCCTGACTTTC
V: TRBV18; D: -; J: TRBJ1-1; size: -; CDR3: CASSPQGRTEAFF; DNA: TGTGCCAGCTCACCACAGGGGCGGACTGAAGCTTTCTTT
V: TRBV27; D: -; J: TRBJ2-7; size: -; CDR3: CASSRQSSYEQYF; DNA: TGTGCCAGCAGTCGACAGAGCTCCTACGAGCAGTACTTC
V: TRBV28; D: TRBD2; J: TRBJ2-7; size: -; CDR3: CASSSISGSYEQYF; DNA: TGTGCCAGCAGTTCCATCAGCGGGAGCTACGAGCAGTACTTC
V: TRBV15; D: -; J: TRBJ2-7; size: -; CDR3: CATSRVSTVYEQYF; DNA: TGTGCCACCAGCAGAGTGTCGACGGTATACGAGCAGTACTTC
V: TRBV7-8; D: TRBD1; J: TRBJ2-3; size: -; CDR3: CASSLVSGQGRTDTQYF; DNA: TGTGCCAGCAGCTTAGTTTCGGGACAGGGGAGGACAGATACGCAGTATTTT
V: TRBV15; D: -; J: TRBJ2-7; size: -; CDR3: CATSSTGYYEQYF; DNA: TGTGCCACCAGCAGCACAGGTTATTACGAGCAGTACTTC
V: TRBV6-5; D: -; J: TRBJ1-2; size: few; CDR3: CATGDLNYGYTF; DNA: TGTGCCACCGGGGACCTTAACTATGGCTACACCTTC
V: TRBV28; D: -; J: TRBJ2-5; size: once; CDR3: CVACSQETQYF; DNA: TGTGTCGCATGCAGCCAAGAGACCCAGTACTTC
V: TRBV7-2; D: TRBD1; J: TRBJ2-7; size: -; CDR3: CASSLDRGYEQYF; DNA: TGTGCCAGCAGCTTAGACAGGGGATACGAGCAGTACTTC
V: TRBV10-3; D: TRBD1; J: TRBJ1-2; size: -; CDR3: CAISVHRGYGYTF; DNA: TGTGCCATCAGTGTGCACAGGGGCTATGGCTACACCTTC
V: TRBV29-1; D: -; J: TRBJ2-7; size: -; CDR3: CSVVSPYEQYF; DNA: TGCAGCGTTGTGAGTCCCTACGAGCAGTACTTC
V: TRBV10-3; D: TRBD2; J: TRBJ2-1; size: -; CDR3: CAISDPITSGGYNEQFF; DNA: TGTGCCATCAGTGACCCTATCACTAGCGGGGGGTACAATGAGCAGTTCTTC
V: TRBV9; D: -; J: TRBJ1-2; size: once; CDR3: CASSVDPGSNYGYTF; DNA: TGTGCCAGCAGCGTAGACCCAGGGAGTAACTATGGCTACACCTTC